This entry is about one T cell receptor beta chain. Its antigen remains unidentified. There are no base qualities to consult, and no much larger clone falls within one base. Peripheral blood CD8+ and CD4+ T cells from healthy donors, Susac syndrome patients and multiple sclerosis patients were profiled by high-throughput TCR beta sequencing. Multiple sclerosis controls were treatment-naive patients with stable or active relapsing-remitting disease fulfilling revised McDonald criteria. Bulk CD8+ and CD4+ T cells were purified magnetically by negative isolation, whereas CD8+ TEMRA cells were enriched by FACS. Blood was drawn into EDTA tubes, processed within 24 hours, and PBMCs were isolated by density gradient centrifugation. PBMCs intended for TCR sequencing were cryopreserved in liquid nitrogen and were subsequently thawed in a 37 degrees C water bath. Purity of sorted or isolated CD4+, CD8+ and CD8+ TEMRA cells was at least 90%.

This entry comes from a study of CD8 T cells in Susac syndrome (dated by TCRdb to about 2019). Broadly, across the study: Repertoire sequencing was used to test whether CD8+ T cell activation and differentiation in Susac syndrome was antigen driven.

RNA was extracted using the RNeasy kit, and 0.5 to 1 microgram was reverse transcribed with random hexamers. The immunoSEQ multiplex PCR assay, which covers 54 Vbeta and 13 Jbeta segments, was used to amplify TCR beta CDR3 regions. Bias from PCR amplification was corrected by using a synthetic template baseline for primer optimization and for computational correction. Under the source paper's analysis protocol: Reads were annotated to V, D and J genes according to IMGT and were analyzed with immunoSEQ Analyzer, with only productive sequences retained. To calculate clonality, Shannon entropy was normalized by log2 of the number of productive unique sequences and then subtracted from one. Public and private clones were assessed among the 100 most prevalent clones of each patient and control. Clones were defined as Susac-specific when absent from the healthy and MS cohorts, from fewer than 1,200 published viral clones and from other ImmuneACCESS disease sequences. TCRdb's own reprocessing of the public reads used fastp at Q25 and MiXCR and kept productive beta chains. Rows with a matching CDR3 protein are joined into one entry that keeps the most common DNA and genes. TCRdb assigned the V and J calls; the authors' analysis was not used. For this sample the table gives 150,000 to 250,000 distinct CDR3 sequences, of which about 95% were detected only once. Clones ranked in the top ten supply approximately 0.097% of the sample.

General conclusions and limits of the study: The study acknowledged that relatively few individuals were included in the TCR sequencing and HLA analysis.

From its cysteine to its phenylalanine, the CDR3 spans 13 amino acids. The only DNA kept is the CDR3, 39 bases in frame from the first base. Reading the germline V gene gives CDR1 SGHRS and CDR2 YFSETQ. A distance of 7 bases separates the germline ends of V and J, which lose 0 bases and 3 bases respectively. The chain is assembled from TRBV5-1 and TRBJ2-7; there is no confident call for the D gene. This sequence was found in a human donor with multiple sclerosis. The sample comprised CD4+ T cells from PBMCs. The CDR3 is CASSLAADYEQYF. The bases read TGCGCCAGCAGCTTGGCGGCAGACTACGAGCAGTACTTC.